These T cell receptor beta chains were read from a single sample in a study of T cells in Graves' hyperthyroidism and ophthalmopathy. TCRdb independently ran MiXCR on the multiplex PCR reads; one entry per CDR3 protein. This table holds a few hundred thousand distinct CDR3 sequences, about 16% found once. The material sequenced was blood. The receptors derive from a woman between 35 and 50 years old with Graves' ophthalmopathy. Both conserved end residues are part of each CDR3. D genes are given only for firm matches. Size is omitted from some rows. Given values are once, few, many or a class for expanded clones.

clone_size j_call cdr3_length d_call v_call cdr3_nt cdr3_aa
. TRBJ2-6 16 . TRBV20-1 TGCAGTGCTAGAGACACAGCAAGATCTGGGGCCAACGTCCTGACTTTC CSARDTARSGANVLTF
. TRBJ1-4 15 . TRBV5-1 TGCGCCAGCAGTTTCGAGGACTCAACTAATGAAAAACTGTTTTTT CASSFEDSTNEKLFF
few TRBJ2-3 19 TRBD2 TRBV18 TGTGCCAGCTCACCAGTGGGACTAGCGGGAGTAACTAGCACAGATACGCAGTATTTT CASSPVGLAGVTSTDTQYF
many TRBJ2-7 13 . TRBV27 TGTGCCAGCAAAAAAAGCGGTAGCGACGAGCAGTACTTC CASKKSGSDEQYF
few TRBJ2-2 14 . TRBV7-9 TGTGCCAGCAGCTTAGCGGGACAAGGCGGGGAGCTGTTTTTT CASSLAGQGGELFF
. TRBJ2-5 16 TRBD2 TRBV6-1 TGTGCCAGCAGCACCGGGACTAGCAGGACGAAAGAGACCCAGTACTTC CASSTGTSRTKETQYF
few TRBJ2-5 13 . TRBV15 TGTGCCACCAGCAGAGATCAGGTCGAGACCCAGTACTTC CATSRDQVETQYF
many TRBJ2-7 13 . TRBV11-2 TGTGCCAGCAGCTTAGGGGTGGACTACGAGCAGTACTTC CASSLGVDYEQYF
. TRBJ1-2 15 . TRBV30 TGTGCCTGGAGTGTCACACTTCGGGATAACTATGGCTACACCTTC CAWSVTLRDNYGYTF
. TRBJ2-1 13 TRBD2 TRBV29-1 TGCAGCGTGGGGACTAGCGCGCATGAAGGGCAGTTCTTC CSVGTSAHEGQFF
many TRBJ1-5 17 TRBD1 TRBV19 TGTGCCAGTAGTGTGACAGGGCCGCTAAAGGTCAGACAGCCCCAGCATTTT CASSVTGPLKVRQPQHF
many TRBJ1-2 16 TRBD1 TRBV18 TGTGCCAGCTCACCAGCGGACAGGGGGCAATACTATGGCTACACCTTC CASSPADRGQYYGYTF
. TRBJ2-1 16 TRBD2 TRBV6-1 TGTGCCAGTCATCCCGGGGGGGGCTACTCCTACAATGAGCAGTTCTTC CASHPGGGYSYNEQFF
many TRBJ2-1 17 TRBD2 TRBV11-1 TGTGCCAGCAGCCCCCGGTCGGGACTAGCAGCCTACAATGAGCAGTTCTTC CASSPRSGLAAYNEQFF
. TRBJ2-3 13 . TRBV28 TGTGCCACCCAGGACGCCCCCACAGATACGCAGTATTTT CATQDAPTDTQYF